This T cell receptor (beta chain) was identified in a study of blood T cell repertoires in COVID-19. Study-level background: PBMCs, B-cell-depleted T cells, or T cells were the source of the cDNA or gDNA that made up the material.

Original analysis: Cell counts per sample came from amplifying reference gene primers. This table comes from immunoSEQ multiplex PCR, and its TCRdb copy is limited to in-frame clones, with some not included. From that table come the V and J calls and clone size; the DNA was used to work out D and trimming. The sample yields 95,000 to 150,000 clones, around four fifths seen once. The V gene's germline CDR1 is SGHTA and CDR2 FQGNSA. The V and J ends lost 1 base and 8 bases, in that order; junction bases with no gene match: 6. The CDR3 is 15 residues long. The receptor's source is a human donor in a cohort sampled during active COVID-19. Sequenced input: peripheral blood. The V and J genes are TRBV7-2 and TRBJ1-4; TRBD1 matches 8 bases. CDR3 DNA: TGTGCCAGCAGCTTAGTACAGGGGGTCACGGAAAAACTGTTTTTT. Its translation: CASSLVQGVTEKLFF.